This TCR beta chain appears in the sequencing data of a study of T-cell reconstitution after alpha-beta-depleted transplantation in children. The study's findings and limits: The origin of alpha-beta T cells about two months after transplant was reportedly several hundred expanded graft clones. Among T cells one year after transplant, newly produced cells accounted for most counts and diversity.

Unique molecular identifiers tagged the TCRbeta library. TCRdb processed the PCR reads anew with MiXCR; each CDR3 protein has one entry. The sample has 300,000 to 400,000 distinct CDR3 sequences, under 20% seen once. This clonotype has just a few counts. Its antigen is as yet unknown. Germline values: CDR1 ENHRY, CDR2 SYGVKD. V was shortened by 4 bases and J by 2 bases, with 10 bases between the two germline ends. CDR3 length: 14 residues. The sequence was collected from a male patient aged 2-10 years who had a stem cell transplant for acute lymphoblastic leukemia, so the T cells may come from the graft donor. This sample comprised PBMCs, mostly from graft donor cells, obtained 360 days after TCRalphabeta/CD19-depleted stem cell transplant. This rearrangement joins TRBV10-3 to TRBJ2-3; D unresolved. The CDR3 sequence is CAISVFLNTDTQYF. In nucleotides, the CDR3 is TGTGCCATCAGTGTTTTCTTAAACACAGATACGCAGTATTTT.